A selection of T cell receptor beta chains follows, all from one sample in a study of cytomegalovirus exposure and HLA in healthy donors. Measured with immunoSEQ multiplex PCR; TCRdb has only the in-frame clones, and not every one. The table includes 140,000 or so clones, around four fifths detected once. The sequencing input was PBMCs. Receptor source: a male donor in good health and CMV-seronegative. Both conserved end residues are part of each CDR3. D genes are given only for firm matches. A clone size is listed for some rows: how often the clone was seen (once, few, many), or a class if it is expanded.

D gene: NA; V gene: TRBV11-1; J gene: TRBJ1-4; clone size: NA; CDR3 DNA: TGTGCCAGCAGAGCGGAGATTAATGAAAAACTGTTTTTT; CDR3 protein: CASRAEINEKLFF
D gene: NA; V gene: TRBV4-1; J gene: TRBJ2-1; clone size: NA; CDR3 DNA: TGCGCCAGCAGCCAAGAGCCCCCCCGGGAGTTTATGGATGAGCAGTTCTTC; CDR3 protein: CASSQEPPREFMDEQFF
D gene: NA; V gene: TRBV10-3; J gene: TRBJ2-1; clone size: NA; CDR3 DNA: TGTGCCATCAGTGTATCCGGGACACCACGGAACAATGAGCAGTTCTTC; CDR3 protein: CAISVSGTPRNNEQFF
D gene: NA; V gene: TRBV27; J gene: TRBJ2-7; clone size: NA; CDR3 DNA: TGTGCCAGCAGTCCGAGGCCAGGGAAGTACGAGCAGTACTTC; CDR3 protein: CASSPRPGKYEQYF
D gene: NA; V gene: TRBV7-2; J gene: TRBJ2-7; clone size: NA; CDR3 DNA: TGTGCCAGCAGCACCTACTTCTCCTACGAGCAGTACTTC; CDR3 protein: CASSTYFSYEQYF
D gene: TRBD1; V gene: TRBV6-1; J gene: TRBJ1-1; clone size: few; CDR3 DNA: TGTGCCAGCAGTGAAATCGGCAGGGGGCTTAGTGAAGCTTTCTTT; CDR3 protein: CASSEIGRGLSEAFF
D gene: NA; V gene: TRBV6-6; J gene: TRBJ2-7; clone size: NA; CDR3 DNA: TGTGCCACCAAATCCCAGGGCAGCTCCTACGAGCAGTACTTC; CDR3 protein: CATKSQGSSYEQYF
D gene: NA; V gene: TRBV11-2; J gene: TRBJ1-1; clone size: NA; CDR3 DNA: TGTGCCAGCAGCTATGGGCTCGGTGAAACTGAAGCTTTCTTT; CDR3 protein: CASSYGLGETEAFF
D gene: TRBD1; V gene: TRBV4-3; J gene: TRBJ2-7; clone size: NA; CDR3 DNA: TGCGCCAGCAGCCAAGTGCAGGGGGCCGCCTACGAGCAGTACTTC; CDR3 protein: CASSQVQGAAYEQYF
D gene: TRBD2; V gene: TRBV2; J gene: TRBJ2-3; clone size: NA; CDR3 DNA: TGTGCCAGCGGACTAGCGAGAGATACGCAGTATTTT; CDR3 protein: CASGLARDTQYF
D gene: TRBD1; V gene: TRBV5-1; J gene: TRBJ2-3; clone size: NA; CDR3 DNA: TGCGCCAGCAGCCGGACAGGGGGCCCACTGACAGATACGCAGTATTTT; CDR3 protein: CASSRTGGPLTDTQYF
D gene: NA; V gene: TRBV15; J gene: TRBJ1-1; clone size: NA; CDR3 DNA: TGTGCCACCAGCGGGGGGACTCGGGGAACTGAAGCTTTCTTT; CDR3 protein: CATSGGTRGTEAFF
D gene: TRBD2; V gene: TRBV7-9; J gene: TRBJ2-7; clone size: once; CDR3 DNA: TGTGCCAGCAGCTTTCCCAGCGGGGGAACCTACGAGCAGTACTTC; CDR3 protein: CASSFPSGGTYEQYF
D gene: TRBD1; V gene: TRBV28; J gene: TRBJ1-2; clone size: NA; CDR3 DNA: TGTGCCAGCAGTTCTCTGACAGGGACCTTCTATGGCTACACCTTC; CDR3 protein: CASSSLTGTFYGYTF
D gene: NA; V gene: TRBV29-1; J gene: TRBJ2-7; clone size: NA; CDR3 DNA: TGCAGCGTTGAAGATCAAGGCAGGGGCTACGAGCAGTACTTC; CDR3 protein: CSVEDQGRGYEQYF
D gene: NA; V gene: TRBV7-9; J gene: TRBJ1-1; clone size: few; CDR3 DNA: TGTGCCAGCAGCTCGGGACATGTTAACACTGAAGCTTTCTTT; CDR3 protein: CASSSGHVNTEAFF
D gene: NA; V gene: TRBV28; J gene: TRBJ2-2; clone size: NA; CDR3 DNA: TGTGCCAGCAGTTTATGGACTGAGAACACCGGGGAGCTGTTTTTT; CDR3 protein: CASSLWTENTGELFF
D gene: TRBD1; V gene: TRBV11-3; J gene: TRBJ2-5; clone size: NA; CDR3 DNA: TGTGCCAGCACCACTAACAGGGGGAAGCAAGAGACCCAGTACTTC; CDR3 protein: CASTTNRGKQETQYF
D gene: NA; V gene: TRBV7-9; J gene: TRBJ2-2; clone size: NA; CDR3 DNA: TGTGCCAGCAGCCCTACCCCCCACACCGGGGAGCTGTTTTTT; CDR3 protein: CASSPTPHTGELFF
D gene: NA; V gene: TRBV4-3; J gene: TRBJ2-1; clone size: NA; CDR3 DNA: TGCGCCAGCAGCCATGACCGCGGACAGAGACAGTTCTTC; CDR3 protein: CASSHDRGQRQFF
D gene: NA; V gene: TRBV6-5; J gene: TRBJ1-4; clone size: NA; CDR3 DNA: TGTGCCAGCAGGGGGTCGTTAACGGGGGAAAAACTGTTTTTT; CDR3 protein: CASRGSLTGEKLFF
D gene: TRBD2; V gene: TRBV5-4; J gene: TRBJ2-1; clone size: once; CDR3 DNA: TGTGCCAGCAGCTCCAACGTAGGCGGGGGGAACAATGAGCAGTTCTTC; CDR3 protein: CASSSNVGGGNNEQFF
D gene: NA; V gene: TRBV2; J gene: TRBJ2-4; clone size: NA; CDR3 DNA: TGTGCCAGCAGATCCGACCGGGACAAGACTGACATTCAGTACTTC; CDR3 protein: CASRSDRDKTDIQYF
D gene: TRBD2; V gene: TRBV4-1; J gene: TRBJ2-3; clone size: NA; CDR3 DNA: TGCGCCAGCAGCCCGCTGGGAGCGGGGGGCCCAGATACGCAGTATTTT; CDR3 protein: CASSPLGAGGPDTQYF
D gene: TRBD1; V gene: TRBV5-1; J gene: TRBJ2-7; clone size: NA; CDR3 DNA: TGCGCCAGCAGCTTGGGATATGGGACAGGGGGTCGCGAGCAGTACTTC; CDR3 protein: CASSLGYGTGGREQYF
D gene: NA; V gene: TRBV28; J gene: TRBJ2-7; clone size: NA; CDR3 DNA: TGTGCCAGCAGGTCCTACGGCTACGAGCAGTACTTC; CDR3 protein: CASRSYGYEQYF
D gene: NA; V gene: TRBV6-5; J gene: TRBJ2-1; clone size: NA; CDR3 DNA: TGTGCCAGCAGTTACAACAGATACAATGAGCAGTTCTTC; CDR3 protein: CASSYNRYNEQFF
D gene: TRBD1; V gene: TRBV6-6; J gene: TRBJ1-4; clone size: NA; CDR3 DNA: TGTGCCAGCAGTTACTCTGGACAGGGGAAAAAACTGTTTTTT; CDR3 protein: CASSYSGQGKKLFF
D gene: NA; V gene: TRBV29-1; J gene: TRBJ1-1; clone size: NA; CDR3 DNA: TGCAGCGTTGCCGGGGGGCCGCAACAGGCTTTCTTT; CDR3 protein: CSVAGGPQQAFF
D gene: TRBD1; V gene: TRBV18; J gene: TRBJ2-7; clone size: once; CDR3 DNA: TGTGCCAGCTCACCTTCAGGGGGATACGAGCAGTACTTC; CDR3 protein: CASSPSGGYEQYF
D gene: TRBD1; V gene: TRBV2; J gene: TRBJ2-7; clone size: NA; CDR3 DNA: TGTGCCAGCAGTGAACTTAGTGACAGGGTCTTCGAGCAGTACTTC; CDR3 protein: CASSELSDRVFEQYF
D gene: NA; V gene: TRBV5-6; J gene: TRBJ1-1; clone size: NA; CDR3 DNA: TGTGCCAGCAGCTTGGGATTGGCTAACACTGAAGCTTTCTTT; CDR3 protein: CASSLGLANTEAFF
D gene: NA; V gene: TRBV9; J gene: TRBJ2-4; clone size: NA; CDR3 DNA: TGTGCCAGCAGCGTAGGAGATGTAAGCATTCAGTACTTC; CDR3 protein: CASSVGDVSIQYF
D gene: TRBD1; V gene: TRBV13; J gene: TRBJ1-2; clone size: NA; CDR3 DNA: TGTGCCAGCAGCTTACAGGGGGCGCGAAACTATGGCTACACCTTC; CDR3 protein: CASSLQGARNYGYTF
D gene: NA; V gene: TRBV21-1; J gene: TRBJ1-2; clone size: once; CDR3 DNA: TGTGCCGGTCTCTCATGGGCACCGGGACAATTCTATGGCTACACCTTC; CDR3 protein: CAGLSWAPGQFYGYTF
D gene: TRBD2; V gene: TRBV7-9; J gene: TRBJ2-5; clone size: NA; CDR3 DNA: TGTGCCAGCAGCCCGAGGACTAGCGGGGGTCGAGAGACCCAGTACTTC; CDR3 protein: CASSPRTSGGRETQYF
D gene: TRBD2; V gene: TRBV7-2; J gene: TRBJ2-2; clone size: NA; CDR3 DNA: TGTGCCAGCAGTCGAGGACTAGCGGCCTATCCCGGGGAGCTGTTTTTT; CDR3 protein: CASSRGLAAYPGELFF
D gene: NA; V gene: TRBV5-5; J gene: TRBJ2-3; clone size: NA; CDR3 DNA: TGTGCCAGCAGCTTGGCCGTCCAGGGGAGCACAGATACGCAGTATTTT; CDR3 protein: CASSLAVQGSTDTQYF
D gene: NA; V gene: TRBV7-9; J gene: TRBJ1-3; clone size: NA; CDR3 DNA: TGTGCCAGCAGCCAGGGACATGGCTCTGGAAACACCATATATTTT; CDR3 protein: CASSQGHGSGNTIYF
D gene: NA; V gene: TRBV9; J gene: TRBJ2-3; clone size: NA; CDR3 DNA: TGTGCCAGCAACTCCGCTGGTCCTAGCGAACTAGATACGCAGTATTTT; CDR3 protein: CASNSAGPSELDTQYF
D gene: TRBD1; V gene: TRBV15; J gene: TRBJ2-7; clone size: NA; CDR3 DNA: TGTGCCACCAGCAGAGAAAAGACAGGGGATCCCTACGAGCAGTACTTC; CDR3 protein: CATSREKTGDPYEQYF
D gene: TRBD1; V gene: TRBV5-1; J gene: TRBJ1-2; clone size: NA; CDR3 DNA: TGCGCCAGCAGCCCGACAGGGCCCGATGGCTACACCTTC; CDR3 protein: CASSPTGPDGYTF
D gene: TRBD2; V gene: TRBV7-9; J gene: TRBJ2-3; clone size: once; CDR3 DNA: TGTGCCAGCAGCTCCGGCGGGGGGACGGGCACAGATACGCAGTATTTT; CDR3 protein: CASSSGGGTGTDTQYF
D gene: NA; V gene: TRBV5-8; J gene: TRBJ2-1; clone size: NA; CDR3 DNA: TGTGCCAGCAGCTTGGCCTTCTACAATGAGCAGTTCTTC; CDR3 protein: CASSLAFYNEQFF
D gene: NA; V gene: TRBV9; J gene: TRBJ1-3; clone size: NA; CDR3 DNA: TGTGCCAGCAGCGGCAGGGTTAGCGGTGGAAACACCATATATTTT; CDR3 protein: CASSGRVSGGNTIYF
D gene: NA; V gene: TRBV6-5; J gene: TRBJ1-1; clone size: NA; CDR3 DNA: TGTGCCAGCAGCAGTTTGGGGGCAACGACTGAAGCTTTCTTT; CDR3 protein: CASSSLGATTEAFF
D gene: NA; V gene: TRBV5-1; J gene: TRBJ1-3; clone size: few; CDR3 DNA: TGCGCCAGCAGCTTGGAACCCTTGGAGCACAACTCTGGAAACACCATATATTTT; CDR3 protein: CASSLEPLEHNSGNTIYF
D gene: NA; V gene: TRBV6-1; J gene: TRBJ2-6; clone size: NA; CDR3 DNA: TGTGCCAGCAGTGACAAGTATGGCGGGGCCAACGTCCTGACTTTC; CDR3 protein: CASSDKYGGANVLTF
D gene: NA; V gene: TRBV19; J gene: TRBJ2-3; clone size: NA; CDR3 DNA: TGTGCCAGTAGTTTTCGGACTAAAAGCACAGATACGCAGTATTTT; CDR3 protein: CASSFRTKSTDTQYF
D gene: NA; V gene: TRBV7-9; J gene: TRBJ1-2; clone size: NA; CDR3 DNA: TGTGCCAGCAGCCGTGGGGCGGAGGGTCACTATGGCTACACCTTC; CDR3 protein: CASSRGAEGHYGYTF
D gene: TRBD1; V gene: TRBV5-1; J gene: TRBJ2-1; clone size: NA; CDR3 DNA: TGCGCCAGCAGCTTGCCATACGGACAGGGTGCTTCGAATGAGCAGTTCTTC; CDR3 protein: CASSLPYGQGASNEQFF
D gene: NA; V gene: TRBV2; J gene: TRBJ1-5; clone size: NA; CDR3 DNA: TGTGCCAGCGCCAAGGGAGGTTATCAGCAGCCCCAGCATTTT; CDR3 protein: CASAKGGYQQPQHF
D gene: NA; V gene: TRBV15; J gene: TRBJ2-3; clone size: NA; CDR3 DNA: TGTGCCACCAGCAGAGACAGGGCAGATACGCAGTATTTT; CDR3 protein: CATSRDRADTQYF